This entry concerns a single T cell receptor (beta chain). The sample belongs to a study of early T cells in non-severe SARS-CoV-2 infection. Germline loops: CDR1 SGHRS, CDR2 YFSETQ. The CDR3 has 14 amino acids. Trimming left V 1 base short and J 6 bases short, with 10 bases between. TCRdb re-analysed the 5' RACE reads in MiXCR, keeping a single row per CDR3 protein. Of 90,000 to 130,000 distinct CDR3 sequences listed, 10% to 15% were seen once; the top ten hold around 3.7%. The chain uses TRBV5-1 and TRBJ2-2; D is perhaps TRBD1 (5 bases). The receptor comes from an adult who was a healthcare worker with PCR-confirmed SARS-CoV-2 infection or an uninfected control (not recorded which). The sequenced sample was whole blood, obtained at baseline. CDR3 sequence (DNA): TGCGCCAGCAGCTTGACGACAGCTGCCGGGGAGCTGTTTTTT. Translated: CASSLTTAAGELFF.